The rows below give T cell receptor beta chains drawn from one sample of a study of blood T cell repertoires in COVID-19. Using immunoSEQ multiplex PCR, the repertoire was profiled, and TCRdb retains in-frame clones only, with some absent. Of about 330,000 clones listed, roughly 87% are singletons. Sequenced sample: peripheral blood. All receptors come from a man aged 30 to 39 with COVID-19, enrolled during active disease. The CDR3 runs from the conserved cysteine through the conserved F or W. Fields, in order: V gene, D gene, clone size, J gene, CDR3 protein, CDR3 DNA. A D gene is named only where the DNA matches it firmly. Clone size appears in some rows only: once, few, many, or a class for an expanded clone.

TRBV12-3/TRBV12-4	.	few	TRBJ1-5	CASRFEGDQPQHF	TGTGCCTCCCGTTTTGAGGGGGATCAGCCCCAGCATTTT
TRBV27	TRBD1	.	TRBJ1-1	CASSRDRGRAFF	TGTGCCAGCAGTAGGGACAGGGGGAGAGCTTTCTTT
TRBV18	TRBD1	.	TRBJ1-1	CASSPRTGTLGAFF	TGTGCCAGCTCACCAAGGACAGGGACACTGGGGGCTTTCTTT
TRBV19	.	.	TRBJ1-2	CASSNNNYGYTF	TGTGCCAGTAGCAACAATAACTATGGCTACACCTTC
TRBV6-6	.	.	TRBJ2-7	CASSHPGQHYEQYF	TGTGCCAGCAGTCACCCCGGACAGCACTACGAGCAGTACTTC
TRBV5-6	.	.	TRBJ1-1	CASSSVRGAGTEAFF	TGTGCCAGCAGCTCTGTACGAGGCGCCGGCACTGAAGCTTTCTTT
TRBV18	TRBD1	.	TRBJ2-7	CASSSNRGEQYF	TGTGCCAGCTCATCCAACAGGGGTGAGCAGTACTTC
TRBV9	TRBD2	.	TRBJ2-1	CASSVVGSGGAVYNEQFF	TGTGCCAGCAGCGTAGTTGGTAGCGGGGGGGCCGTTTACAATGAGCAGTTCTTC
TRBV2	.	.	TRBJ1-2	CASMAGGGYTF	TGTGCCAGCATGGCGGGGGGTGGCTACACCTTC
TRBV5-5	.	.	TRBJ1-3	CASRPLYSSGNTIYF	TGTGCCAGCAGACCCCTCTACTCTTCTGGAAACACCATATATTTT
TRBV7-8	TRBD1	.	TRBJ1-1	CASAAGGNTEAFF	TGTGCCAGCGCGGCAGGGGGGAACACTGAAGCTTTCTTT
TRBV7-3	TRBD2	once	TRBJ2-3	CASSTGGATDTQYF	TGTGCCAGCAGCACGGGGGGAGCCACAGATACGCAGTATTTT
TRBV28	.	once	TRBJ1-2	CASSSTYGYTF	TGTGCCAGCAGCTCCACTTATGGCTACACCTTC
TRBV5-1	TRBD2	.	TRBJ2-3	CASSRLAGGTDTQYF	TGCGCCAGCAGCCGACTAGCGGGAGGCACAGATACGCAGTATTTT
TRBV28	.	.	TRBJ2-7	CASSFPQGREQYF	TGTGCCAGCAGTTTCCCCCAGGGGCGCGAGCAGTACTTC
TRBV5-4	TRBD2	.	TRBJ2-2	CASSHHRLAGVHTGELFF	TGTGCCAGCAGCCACCACCGACTAGCGGGAGTACACACCGGGGAGCTGTTTTTT
TRBV23-1	.	.	TRBJ2-5	CASSIRRVPGSQETQYF	TGCGCCAGCTCCATCAGGAGGGTCCCCGGATCCCAAGAGACCCAGTACTTC
TRBV5-1	TRBD1	.	TRBJ1-4	CASSGTQGAPNEKLFF	TGCGCCAGCAGCGGGACACAGGGGGCGCCTAATGAAAAACTGTTTTTT
TRBV7-3	.	.	TRBJ1-1	CASSLDRNTEAFF	TGTGCCAGCAGCTTGGACAGAAACACTGAAGCTTTCTTT
TRBV7-2	TRBD2	once	TRBJ2-2	CASSLSGSNTGELFF	TGTGCCAGCAGCCTTAGCGGGAGTAACACCGGGGAGCTGTTTTTT
TRBV28	TRBD1	.	TRBJ1-2	CASSPLTGDGAYGYTF	TGTGCCAGCAGTCCCTTAACAGGGGACGGCGCCTATGGCTACACCTTC
TRBV7-8	.	.	TRBJ2-1	CASSLTTVQGQFF	TGTGCCAGCAGCTTAACGACCGTTCAGGGGCAGTTCTTC
TRBV11-3	TRBD2	.	TRBJ2-3	CASSSTRRREDRDTQYF	TGTGCCAGCAGCAGTACCCGGCGGCGGGAGGATCGGGATACGCAGTATTTT
TRBV6-2/TRBV6-3	.	.	TRBJ1-2	CASSSDLPTEIYGYTF	TGTGCCAGCAGCTCTGACCTTCCCACAGAGATCTATGGCTACACCTTC
TRBV14	TRBD2	.	TRBJ2-1	CASSLLAGGSHEQFF	TGTGCCAGCAGCCTACTAGCGGGCGGGTCTCATGAGCAGTTCTTC
TRBV18	.	.	TRBJ1-1	CASSLGENTEAFF	TGTGCCAGCTCCTTAGGGGAGAACACTGAAGCTTTCTTT
TRBV4-3	.	.	TRBJ2-5	CASSQSSDSQETQYF	TGCGCCAGCAGCCAATCCTCGGACTCCCAAGAGACCCAGTACTTC
TRBV15	.	.	TRBJ1-3	CATSRGVYGNTIYF	TGTGCCACCAGCAGAGGAGTATATGGAAACACCATATATTTT
TRBV30	.	.	TRBJ1-6	CAWRSGTINSPLHF	TGTGCCTGGAGATCCGGGACTATTAATTCACCCCTCCACTTT
TRBV19	.	.	TRBJ2-7	CASSQARSYEQYF	TGTGCCAGTAGTCAGGCCAGGTCCTACGAGCAGTACTTC
TRBV7-8	TRBD2	.	TRBJ2-1	CASSLEGLILREQFF	TGTGCCAGCAGCTTAGAGGGACTAATACTTCGTGAGCAGTTCTTC
TRBV6-5	.	.	TRBJ1-5	CASPLAWRGNQPQHF	TGTGCCAGCCCCTTAGCCTGGAGGGGCAATCAGCCCCAGCATTTT
TRBV6-5	TRBD1	.	TRBJ2-7	CASSYFRDRAYYEQYF	TGTGCCAGCAGTTACTTCCGGGACAGGGCATACTACGAGCAGTACTTC
TRBV5-4	.	.	TRBJ2-3	CASSPRGGGAGGDTQYF	TGTGCCAGCAGCCCCAGGGGGGGAGGGGCGGGAGGAGATACGCAGTATTTT
TRBV11-2	.	.	TRBJ2-2	CASSLVARQGGGTGELFF	TGTGCCAGCAGCTTAGTCGCTCGACAGGGAGGTGGGACCGGGGAGCTGTTTTTT
TRBV25-1	.	.	TRBJ2-7	CASSELGQGAYEQYF	TGTGCCAGCAGTGAATTGGGTCAGGGTGCGTACGAGCAGTACTTC
TRBV29-1	.	.	TRBJ2-1	CSAGGGRSSYNEQFF	TGCAGCGCTGGGGGGGGGCGAAGCTCCTACAATGAGCAGTTCTTC